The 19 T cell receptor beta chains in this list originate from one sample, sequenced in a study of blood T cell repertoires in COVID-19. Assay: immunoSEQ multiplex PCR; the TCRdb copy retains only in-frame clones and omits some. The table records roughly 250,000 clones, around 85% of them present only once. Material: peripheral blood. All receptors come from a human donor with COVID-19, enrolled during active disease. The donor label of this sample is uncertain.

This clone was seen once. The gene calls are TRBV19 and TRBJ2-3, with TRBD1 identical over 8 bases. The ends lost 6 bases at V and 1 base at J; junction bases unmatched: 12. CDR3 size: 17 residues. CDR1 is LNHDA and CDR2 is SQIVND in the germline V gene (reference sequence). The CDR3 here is CASSPWSPGQGTDTQYF. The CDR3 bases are TGTGCCAGTAGCCCTTGGTCCCCGGGACAGGGCACAGATACGCAGTATTTT.

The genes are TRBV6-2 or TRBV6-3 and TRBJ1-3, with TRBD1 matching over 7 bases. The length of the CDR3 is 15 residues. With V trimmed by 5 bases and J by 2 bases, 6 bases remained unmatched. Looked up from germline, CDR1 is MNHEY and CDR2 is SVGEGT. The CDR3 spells CASSRATGTGNTIYF. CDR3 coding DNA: TGTGCCAGCAGTCGGGCGACAGGGACTGGAAACACCATATATTTT.

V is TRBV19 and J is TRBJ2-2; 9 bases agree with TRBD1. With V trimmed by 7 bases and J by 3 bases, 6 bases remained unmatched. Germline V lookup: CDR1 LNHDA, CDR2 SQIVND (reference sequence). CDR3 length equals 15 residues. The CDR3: CASTVDRGYTGELFF. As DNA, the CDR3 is TGTGCCAGTACAGTGGACAGGGGTTACACCGGGGAGCTGTTTTTT.

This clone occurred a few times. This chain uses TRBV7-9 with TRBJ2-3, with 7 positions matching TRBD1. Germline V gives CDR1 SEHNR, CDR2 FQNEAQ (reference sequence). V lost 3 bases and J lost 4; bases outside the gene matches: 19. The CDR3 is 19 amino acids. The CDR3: CASSFISFLGTQGADTQYF. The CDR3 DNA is TGTGCCAGCAGCTTCATATCGTTTCTTGGTACCCAGGGGGCAGATACGCAGTATTTT.

CDR3 coding DNA: TGTGCCAGCAGTTACTCCGAGGCCGGGGCTTTCTTT. Protein sequence: CASSYSEAGAFF. The chain is built from TRBV6-5 and TRBJ1-1; D is unresolved. This CDR3 contains 12 residues. CDR1 is MNHEY, CDR2 SVGAGI, per germline. Trimming removed 0 bases at V and 11 bases at J, with 10 bases between.

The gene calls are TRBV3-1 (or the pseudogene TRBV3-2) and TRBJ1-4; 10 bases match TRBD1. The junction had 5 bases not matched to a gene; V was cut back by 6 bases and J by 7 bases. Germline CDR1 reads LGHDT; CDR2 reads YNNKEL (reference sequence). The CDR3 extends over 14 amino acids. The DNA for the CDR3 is TGTGCCAGCAGTGGGGGACAGGGGCCTGAAAAACTGTTTTTT. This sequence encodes CASSGGQGPEKLFF.

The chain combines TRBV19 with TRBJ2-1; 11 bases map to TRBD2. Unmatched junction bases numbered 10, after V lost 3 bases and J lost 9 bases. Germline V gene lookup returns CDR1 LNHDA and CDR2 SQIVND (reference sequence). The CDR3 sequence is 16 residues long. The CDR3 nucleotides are TGTGCCAGTAGTATCTCTCTCCTAGCGGGAGGTCTTGAGCAGTTCTTC. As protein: CASSISLLAGGLEQFF. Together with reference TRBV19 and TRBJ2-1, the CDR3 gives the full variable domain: DGGITQSPKYLFRKEGQNVTLSCEQNLNHDAMYWYRQDPGQGLRLIYYSQIVNDFQKGDIAEGYSVSREKKESFPLTVTSAQKNPTAFYLCASSISLLAGGLEQFFGPGTRLTVL.

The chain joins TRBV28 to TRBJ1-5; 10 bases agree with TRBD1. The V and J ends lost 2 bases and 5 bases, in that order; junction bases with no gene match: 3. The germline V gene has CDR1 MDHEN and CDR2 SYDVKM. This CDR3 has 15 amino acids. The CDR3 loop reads CASSLDRGRDQPQHF. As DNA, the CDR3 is TGTGCCAGCAGTTTAGACAGGGGGCGCGATCAGCCCCAGCATTTT.

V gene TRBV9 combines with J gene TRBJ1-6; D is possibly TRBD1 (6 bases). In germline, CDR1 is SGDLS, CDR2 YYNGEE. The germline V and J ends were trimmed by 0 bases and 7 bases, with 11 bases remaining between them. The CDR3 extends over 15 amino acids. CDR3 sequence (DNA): TGTGCCAGCAGCGTAGAGGGGGGAGGGAATTCACCCCTCCACTTT. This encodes CASSVEGGGNSPLHF.

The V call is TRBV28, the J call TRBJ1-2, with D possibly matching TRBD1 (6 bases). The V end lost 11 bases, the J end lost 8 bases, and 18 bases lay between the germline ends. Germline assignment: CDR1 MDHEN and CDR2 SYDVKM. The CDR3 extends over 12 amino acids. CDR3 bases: TGTGCCGCGAGGGACAACCTCCTAGGCTACACCTTC. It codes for CAARDNLLGYTF.

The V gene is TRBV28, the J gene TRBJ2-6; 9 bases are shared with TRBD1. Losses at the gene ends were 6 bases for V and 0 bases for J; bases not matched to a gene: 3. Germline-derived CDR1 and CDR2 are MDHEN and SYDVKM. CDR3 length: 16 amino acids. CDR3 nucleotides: TGTGCCAGCAGGGGGACAGGGAACTCTGGGGCCAACGTCCTGACTTTC. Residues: CASRGTGNSGANVLTF.

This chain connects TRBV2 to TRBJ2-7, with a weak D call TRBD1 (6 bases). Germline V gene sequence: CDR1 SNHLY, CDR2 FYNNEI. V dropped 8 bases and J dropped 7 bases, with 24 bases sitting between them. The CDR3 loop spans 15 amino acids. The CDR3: CASSPLVTGLGEQYF. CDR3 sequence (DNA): TGTGCCAGCTCACCCCTAGTTACAGGGCTGGGTGAGCAGTACTTC.

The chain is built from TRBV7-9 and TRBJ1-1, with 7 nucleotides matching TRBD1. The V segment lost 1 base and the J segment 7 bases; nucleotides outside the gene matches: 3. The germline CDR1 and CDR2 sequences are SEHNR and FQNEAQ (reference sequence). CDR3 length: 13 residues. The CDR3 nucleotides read TGTGCCAGCAGCTTAGGGGCAGGGGGTGAAGCTTTCTTT. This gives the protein CASSLGAGGEAFF.

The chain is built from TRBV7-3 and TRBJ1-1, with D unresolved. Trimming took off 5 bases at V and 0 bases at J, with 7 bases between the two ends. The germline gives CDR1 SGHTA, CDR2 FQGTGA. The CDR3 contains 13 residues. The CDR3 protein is CASSHGVNTEAFF. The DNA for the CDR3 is TGTGCCAGCAGCCATGGAGTGAACACTGAAGCTTTCTTT. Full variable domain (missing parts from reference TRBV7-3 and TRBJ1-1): GAGVSQTPSNKVTEKGKYVELRCDPISGHTALYWYRQSLGQGPEFLIYFQGTGAADDSGLPNDRFFAVRPEGSVSTLKIQRTERGDSAVYLCASSHGVNTEAFFGQGTRLTVV.

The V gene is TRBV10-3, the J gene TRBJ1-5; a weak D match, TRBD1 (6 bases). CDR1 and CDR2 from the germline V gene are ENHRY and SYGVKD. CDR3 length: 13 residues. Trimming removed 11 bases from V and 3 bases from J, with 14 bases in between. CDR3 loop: CAVGGPNNQPQHF. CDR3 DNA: TGTGCCGTGGGGGGGCCTAACAATCAGCCCCAGCATTTT.

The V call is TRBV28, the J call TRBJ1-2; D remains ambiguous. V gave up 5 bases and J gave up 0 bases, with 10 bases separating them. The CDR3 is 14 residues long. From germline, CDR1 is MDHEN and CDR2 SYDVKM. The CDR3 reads CASSPAGTNYGYTF. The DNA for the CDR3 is TGTGCCAGCAGTCCGGCGGGCACTAACTATGGCTACACCTTC.

CDR3 sequence: CASSREAQGPLEQYF. CDR3 in DNA: TGTGCCAGCAGCAGGGAGGCTCAGGGACCCCTCGAGCAGTACTTC. The rearrangement uses TRBV5-4 and TRBJ2-7; possible D gene TRBD2, 6 bases. CDR3 size: 15 residues. Germline CDR1 reads SGHNT; CDR2 reads YYREEE (reference sequence). With 4 bases removed from V and 6 bases from J, the gap between germline ends came to 20 bases.

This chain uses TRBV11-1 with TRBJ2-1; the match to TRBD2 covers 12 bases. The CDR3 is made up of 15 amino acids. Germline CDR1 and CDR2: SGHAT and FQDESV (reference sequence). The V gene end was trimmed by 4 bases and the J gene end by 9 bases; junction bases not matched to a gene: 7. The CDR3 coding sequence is TGTGCCAGCAGCTCTAGCGGGAGGGCCTTGGGTGAGCAGTTCTTC. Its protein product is CASSSSGRALGEQFF.

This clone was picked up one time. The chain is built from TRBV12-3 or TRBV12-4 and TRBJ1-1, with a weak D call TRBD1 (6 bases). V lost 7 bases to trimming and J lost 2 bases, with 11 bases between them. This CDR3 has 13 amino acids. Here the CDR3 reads CASKSTGNTEAFF. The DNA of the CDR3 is TGTGCCAGCAAATCGACAGGTAACACTGAAGCTTTCTTT.